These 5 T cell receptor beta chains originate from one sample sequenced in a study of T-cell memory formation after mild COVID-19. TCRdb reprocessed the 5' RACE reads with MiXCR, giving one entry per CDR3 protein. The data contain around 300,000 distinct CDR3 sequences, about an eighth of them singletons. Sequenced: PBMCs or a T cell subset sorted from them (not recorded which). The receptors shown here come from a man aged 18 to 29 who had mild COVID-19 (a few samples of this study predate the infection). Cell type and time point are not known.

The CDR3 nucleotides are TGTGCCAGCCTTGGCTGGGGACCAAATTACAATGAGCAGTTCTTC. Its translation: CASLGWGPNYNEQFF. V usage is TRBV2 and J usage is TRBJ2-1; D is tentatively TRBD1 or TRBD2 (5 bases each). V dropped 8 bases and J dropped 4 bases, with 18 bases sitting between them. The V gene's germline CDR1 is SNHLY and CDR2 FYNNEI. This CDR3 contains 15 residues. The full variable domain, completed using reference TRBV2 and TRBJ2-1, is EPEVTQTPSHQVTQMGQEVILRCVPISNHLYFYWYRQILGQKVEFLVSFYNNEISEKSEIFDDQFSVERPDGSNFTLKIRSTKLEDSAMYFCASLGWGPNYNEQFFGPGTRLTVL.

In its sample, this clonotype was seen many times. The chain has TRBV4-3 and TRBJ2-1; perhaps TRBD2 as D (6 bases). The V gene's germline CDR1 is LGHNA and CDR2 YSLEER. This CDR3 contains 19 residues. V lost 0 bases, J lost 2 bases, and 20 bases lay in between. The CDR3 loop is CASSQDSGSREPPYNEQFF. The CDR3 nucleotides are TGCGCCAGCAGCCAAGACAGCGGGTCCAGGGAGCCTCCCTACAATGAGCAGTTCTTC.

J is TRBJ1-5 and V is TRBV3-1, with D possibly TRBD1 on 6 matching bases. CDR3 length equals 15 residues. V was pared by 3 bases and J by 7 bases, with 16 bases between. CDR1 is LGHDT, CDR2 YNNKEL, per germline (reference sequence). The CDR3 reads CASSQSRGAEQPQHF. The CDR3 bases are TGTGCCAGCAGCCAGAGTAGGGGGGCCGAACAGCCCCAGCATTTT.

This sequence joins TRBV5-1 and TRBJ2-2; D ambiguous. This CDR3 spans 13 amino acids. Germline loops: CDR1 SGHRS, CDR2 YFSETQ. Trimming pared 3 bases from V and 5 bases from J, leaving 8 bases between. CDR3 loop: CASSWMGTGELFF. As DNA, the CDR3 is TGCGCCAGCAGCTGGATGGGGACCGGGGAGCTGTTTTTT.

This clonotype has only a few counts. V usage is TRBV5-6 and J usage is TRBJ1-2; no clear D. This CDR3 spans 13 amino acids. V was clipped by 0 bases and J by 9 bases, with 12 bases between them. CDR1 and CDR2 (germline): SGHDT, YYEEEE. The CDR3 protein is CASSLGTGKSYTF. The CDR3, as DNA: TGTGCCAGCAGCTTGGGGACGGGTAAGAGCTACACCTTC.